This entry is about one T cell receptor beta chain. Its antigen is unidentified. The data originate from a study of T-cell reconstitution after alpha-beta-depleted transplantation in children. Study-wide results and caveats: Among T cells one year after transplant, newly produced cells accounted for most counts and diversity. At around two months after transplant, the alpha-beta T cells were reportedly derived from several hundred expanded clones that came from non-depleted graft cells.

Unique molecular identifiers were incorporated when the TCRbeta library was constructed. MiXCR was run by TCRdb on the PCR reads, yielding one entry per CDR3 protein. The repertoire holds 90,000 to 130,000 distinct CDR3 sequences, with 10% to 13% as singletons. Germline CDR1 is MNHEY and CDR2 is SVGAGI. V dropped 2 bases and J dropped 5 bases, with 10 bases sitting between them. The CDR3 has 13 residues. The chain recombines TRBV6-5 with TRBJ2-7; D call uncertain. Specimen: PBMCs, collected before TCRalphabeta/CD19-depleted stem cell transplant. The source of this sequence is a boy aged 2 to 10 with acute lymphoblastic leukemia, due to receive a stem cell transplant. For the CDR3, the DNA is TGTGCCAGCAGTTACGGCCTGGGCCACGAGCAGTACTTC. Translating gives CASSYGLGHEQYF.